Below are 32 T cell receptor beta chains sequenced from a single sample in a study of T cells after yellow fever vaccination. TCRdb reprocessed the 5' RACE reads via MiXCR and lists one record per CDR3 protein. The sample lists under 300,000 distinct CDR3 sequences, roughly 13% occurring once. This specimen was CD4+ T cells sorted from PBMCs, taken 45 days after the yellow fever booster vaccination. The receptors here all came from a man in his thirties or forties who received the YFV17D yellow fever vaccine.

The CDR3 nucleotides read TGTGCCAGCAGCTTAGGGGGACTAGCGGGAGCATTCACCGGGGAGCTGTTTTTT. As protein: CASSLGGLAGAFTGELFF. The chain links TRBV11-2 to TRBJ2-2; the match to TRBD2 covers 14 bases. Germline V CDR1 and CDR2: SGHAT, FQNNGV. J gave up 4 bases and V 1 base, and 5 bases lay outside the gene matches. CDR3 length: 18 amino acids. Looking up the rest from reference TRBV11-2 and TRBJ2-2 gives the full variable domain: EAGVAQSPRYKIIEKRQSVAFWCNPISGHATLYWYQQILGQGPKLLIQFQNNGVVDDSQLPKDRFSAERLKGVDSTLKIQPAKLEDSAVYLCASSLGGLAGAFTGELFFGEGSRLTVL.

As regards this clonotype: A much larger clone differs by one base, so this may be a read error. V usage is TRBV20-1 and J usage is TRBJ2-7; D ambiguous. CDR3 size: 11 residues. The germline V gene encodes CDR1 DFQATT and CDR2 SNEGSKA (reference sequence). Trimming took off 5 bases at V and 4 bases at J, with 9 bases between the two ends. Here the CDR3 DNA reads TGCAGTGCTCAAAAAACTTACGAGCAGTACTTC. As protein: CSAQKTYEQYF.

V usage is TRBV5-1 and J usage is TRBJ2-2; 7 bases line up with TRBD1. The CDR3 sequence is 16 residues long. Germline V gives CDR1 SGHRS, CDR2 YFSETQ. Germline trimming cut 4 bases from V and 3 bases from J; bases unmatched to any gene: 9. The CDR3 reads CASSLGQATHTGELFF. CDR3 nucleotide sequence: TGCGCCAGCAGCCTTGGACAGGCCACCCACACCGGGGAGCTGTTTTTT.

This clonotype has a handful of counts. The CDR3 sequence: CASTKREGQPQHF. The CDR3, as DNA: TGTGCCAGCACTAAAAGGGAGGGCCAGCCCCAGCATTTT. V gene TRBV12-3 or TRBV12-4 combines with J gene TRBJ1-5; D is unresolved. The V and J ends lost 7 bases and 7 bases respectively, with 14 bases between them. The CDR3 is made up of 13 amino acids.

This clonotype was recorded a few times. This rearrangement joins TRBV6-1 to TRBJ2-3; 7 bases agree with TRBD2. Germline trimming cut 3 bases from V and 5 bases from J; bases unmatched to any gene: 5. Germline CDR1 is MNHNS and CDR2 is SASEGT. This CDR3 has 14 residues. CDR3 region: CASSDSGQRDTQYF. CDR3 sequence (DNA): TGTGCCAGCAGTGATAGCGGGCAGAGAGATACGCAGTATTTT.

In this sample, this clonotype turned up a few times. The chain employs TRBV5-1 and TRBJ2-3; no firm D call. The CDR3 sequence is 16 residues long. Trimming removed 0 bases from V and 4 bases from J, with 15 bases in between. CDR1 is SGHRS and CDR2 is YFSETQ in the germline V gene. CDR3 coding DNA: TGCGCCAGCAGCTTGGGTCCGCTAGACTTTGCAGATACGCAGTATTTT. Amino acid sequence: CASSLGPLDFADTQYF.

The rearrangement links TRBV9 to TRBJ2-3; no clear D. The CDR3 contains 14 residues. The V and J ends lost 1 base and 6 bases respectively, with 12 bases between them. Per germline, CDR1 SGDLS and CDR2 YYNGEE. CDR3 amino acids: CASSVNSEVDTQYF. In nucleotides, the CDR3 is TGTGCCAGCAGCGTAAACAGCGAAGTTGATACGCAGTATTTT.

The chain has TRBV7-2 and TRBJ2-2; 9 bases line up with TRBD1. Trimming took 3 bases from V and 5 from J; bases not matched to a gene: 16. From germline, CDR1 is SGHTA and CDR2 FQGNSA. The CDR3 consists of 19 residues. The CDR3: CASSLRWGQGKGGTGELFF. The DNA of the CDR3 is TGTGCCAGCAGCTTGCGATGGGGACAGGGTAAAGGTGGGACCGGGGAGCTGTTTTTT.

The rearrangement links TRBV2 to TRBJ2-3, with TRBD2 matching over 7 bases. CDR1 and CDR2 from the germline V gene are SNHLY and FYNNEI. The CDR3 runs 14 residues. Trimming removed 9 bases from V and 0 bases from J; junction bases left unmatched: 6. CDR3 in DNA: TGTGCCAGTACTCCGGGACTAAGCACAGATACGCAGTATTTT. This encodes CASTPGLSTDTQYF.

V is TRBV5-1 and J is TRBJ2-1; no firm D call. Germline CDR1 reads SGHRS; CDR2 reads YFSETQ. CDR3 length: 13 residues. V lost 0 bases, J lost 7 bases, and 8 bases lay in between. CDR3 in amino acids: CASSLVERNEQFF. The CDR3 DNA follows: TGCGCCAGCAGCTTGGTTGAAAGGAATGAGCAGTTCTTC.

V gene TRBV7-9 combines with J gene TRBJ2-7; 8 bases agree with TRBD1. This CDR3 comprises 14 residues. V was clipped by 5 bases and J by 3 bases; unmatched bases: 6. Germline V gene lookup returns CDR1 SEHNR and CDR2 FQNEAQ (reference sequence). CDR3 residues: CASSTGQGGYEQYF. CDR3 DNA: TGTGCCAGCAGCACTGGACAGGGAGGCTACGAGCAGTACTTC.

The chain uses TRBV20-1 and TRBJ2-3, with 10 bases identical to TRBD2. V trimming: 1 base; J trimming: 4 bases; junction bases outside the gene matches: 11. Germline CDR1 reads DFQATT; CDR2 reads SNEGSKA (reference sequence). This CDR3 region has 17 residues. The CDR3 here is CSARVIMASGSADTQYF. CDR3 nucleotide sequence: TGCAGTGCTAGAGTGATCATGGCTAGCGGGAGCGCAGATACGCAGTATTTT.

This chain connects TRBV29-1 to TRBJ1-3; 7 nucleotides match TRBD1. CDR1 and CDR2 from the germline V gene are SQVTM and ANQGSEA. The CDR3 has 12 amino acids. V trimming: 6 bases; J trimming: 8 bases; junction bases outside the gene matches: 7. CDR3 region: CSVDRAGDTIYF. The CDR3 nucleotides read TGCAGCGTAGACAGGGCAGGAGACACCATATATTTT.

In its sample, this clonotype was seen a few times. CDR3: CASSTTAYEQYF. CDR3 nucleotide sequence: TGTGCCAGCAGCACAACGGCCTACGAGCAGTACTTC. The chain carries TRBV12-3 or TRBV12-4 and TRBJ2-7; unclear D gene. The V and J ends lost 6 bases and 2 bases respectively, with 8 bases between them. This CDR3 is built from 12 residues.

This clonotype showed up just a few times. The chain employs TRBV9 and TRBJ2-1; D unresolved. Between the trimmed V and J ends, which lost 0 bases and 12 bases, there was a span of 10 bases. Germline CDR1 and CDR2: SGDLS and YYNGEE. The CDR3 has 12 amino acids. CDR3 loop: CASSVAAGGQFF. DNA of the CDR3: TGTGCCAGCAGCGTAGCTGCCGGCGGGCAGTTCTTC.

The J gene is TRBJ2-7, the V gene TRBV6-5, with TRBD2 as a possible D gene (7 bases). This CDR3 spans 17 amino acids. The germline gives CDR1 MNHEY, CDR2 SVGAGI. V was trimmed by 5 bases and J by 3 bases, leaving 23 bases between them. The CDR3 DNA is TGTGCCAGCAGTCCAAAGGGGGGAGGGGGGAATCGCTACGAGCAGTACTTC. Protein: CASSPKGGGGNRYEQYF.

This chain uses TRBV29-1 with TRBJ2-3; tentative D call: TRBD1 (5 bases). The CDR3 runs 13 residues. Germline lookup yields CDR1 SQVTM and CDR2 ANQGSEA. Trimming removed 2 bases from V and 2 bases from J, with 8 bases in between. DNA of the CDR3: TGCAGCGTTGAACCAGGGTCCACAGATACGCAGTATTTT. Translated, it gives CSVEPGSTDTQYF.

J is TRBJ2-2 and V is TRBV11-2, with D hard to call. The CDR3 contains 13 residues. CDR1 SGHAT and CDR2 FQNNGV come from the germline V gene. Trimming removed 5 bases at V and 4 bases at J, with 8 bases between. The CDR3 nucleotides read TGTGCCAGCAGCCGCCTGTCCACCGGGGAGCTGTTTTTT. Its protein product is CASSRLSTGELFF.

This clonotype was counted between two and nine times. As DNA, the CDR3 is TGTGCCAGCAGCTTAGTAGGGACACGGGACACTGAAGCTTTCTTT. Amino acid sequence: CASSLVGTRDTEAFF. The V gene is TRBV7-9, the J gene TRBJ1-1; the D gene is possibly TRBD1 (6 bases). Germline CDR1 reads SEHNR; CDR2 reads FQNEAQ (reference sequence). V lost 1 base and J 3 bases, leaving 12 bases between the germline ends. The CDR3 covers 15 residues.

This clonotype has just a few counts. The V call is TRBV12-3 or TRBV12-4, the J call TRBJ2-7, with a possible D match to TRBD2 (6 bases). This CDR3 is built from 14 residues. V was pared by 1 base and J by 2 bases, with 9 bases between. CDR3 nucleotides: TGTGCCAGCAGTTTAGGGGCGGGACCCTACGAGCAGTACTTC. Translated: CASSLGAGPYEQYF.

The V gene is TRBV10-3, the J gene TRBJ2-5; 10 nucleotides align to TRBD2. The germline V gene has CDR1 ENHRY and CDR2 SYGVKD. V gave up 2 bases and J gave up 2 bases; unmatched junction bases: 5. CDR3 size: 16 residues. CDR3 sequence: CAISEPTSGKQETQYF. The CDR3 DNA is TGTGCCATCAGTGAGCCTACTAGCGGGAAGCAAGAGACCCAGTACTTC.

Many counts were recorded for this clonotype. The genes are TRBV20-1 and TRBJ2-7, with 10 bases lining up with TRBD2. Germline-derived CDR1 and CDR2 are DFQATT and SNEGSKA (reference sequence). The CDR3 covers 13 residues. With V trimmed by 5 bases and J by 4 bases, 5 bases remained unmatched. The CDR3 spells CSARTSGVYEQYF. CDR3 in DNA: TGCAGTGCTCGGACTAGCGGCGTTTACGAGCAGTACTTC.

Many counts were recorded for this clonotype. The V gene is TRBV5-5, the J gene TRBJ1-1; D uncertain. The CDR3 sequence is 13 residues long. Per germline, CDR1 SGHKS and CDR2 YYEKEE (reference sequence). Trimming cost V 0 bases and J 3 bases, with 6 bases left between them. CDR3 sequence (DNA): TGTGCCAGCAGCTTGGATCGGGACACTGAAGCTTTCTTT. Protein product: CASSLDRDTEAFF.

This clonotype was counted between two and nine times. CDR3 coding DNA: TGCAGCGTTGGGAGTCCTGAGTGGGTGACTGAAGCTTTCTTT. This encodes CSVGSPEWVTEAFF. This rearrangement joins TRBV29-1 to TRBJ1-1, with D unresolved. CDR3 length: 14 amino acids. Germline CDR1 reads SQVTM; CDR2 reads ANQGSEA. V was cut by 4 bases and J by 5 bases, with 17 bases left in between.

In its sample, this clonotype was seen a few times. Here the CDR3 DNA reads TGTGCCTCGTCCGCGCAAAACACCGGGGAGCTGTTTTTT. Protein product: CASSAQNTGELFF. J is TRBJ2-2 and V is TRBV24-1, with no clear D. Germline V gene lookup returns CDR1 KGHDR and CDR2 SFDVKD. Trimming left V 12 bases short and J 2 bases short, with 12 bases between. The CDR3 sequence is 13 residues long.

The chain uses TRBV7-2 and TRBJ2-1, with TRBD2 matching over 8 bases. The junction had 5 bases not matched to a gene; V was cut back by 6 bases and J by 4 bases. This CDR3 region has 14 residues. Germline-derived CDR1 and CDR2 are SGHTA and FQGNSA. DNA of the CDR3: TGTGCCAGCAGGATAGCGGGGCGGTACAATGAGCAGTTCTTC. Encoded protein: CASRIAGRYNEQFF.

The chain couples TRBV5-1 to TRBJ2-5; TRBD1 aligns across 7 bases. With 7 bases clipped from V and 5 bases from J, the junction kept 5 bases outside the gene matches. The CDR3 has 12 amino acids. Germline V gives CDR1 SGHRS, CDR2 YFSETQ. The CDR3 loop reads CASRDSGETQYF. DNA for the CDR3: TGCGCCAGCCGGGACAGCGGTGAGACCCAGTACTTC.

This clonotype has at least ten counts. This rearrangement joins TRBV6-2 or TRBV6-3 to TRBJ1-1; no reliable D call. Trimming left V 5 bases short and J 1 base short, with 8 bases between. The germline V gene encodes CDR1 MNHEY and CDR2 SVGEGT. The CDR3 runs 13 residues. This chain's CDR3 is CASSRTANTEAFF. The CDR3 bases are TGTGCCAGCAGTAGGACGGCGAACACTGAAGCTTTCTTT.

The chain links TRBV7-2 to TRBJ1-1, with 8 positions matching TRBD1. The germline gives CDR1 SGHTA, CDR2 FQGNSA. V dropped 3 bases and J dropped 4; count of bases not matched to a gene: 4. This CDR3 region has 14 residues. In nucleotides, the CDR3 is TGTGCCAGCAGCTTCACAGGGGGGGGCACTGAAGCTTTCTTT. It specifies CASSFTGGGTEAFF.

The chain employs TRBV6-1 and TRBJ2-1, with 12 bases lining up with TRBD2. Germline V gene sequence: CDR1 MNHNS, CDR2 SASEGT. The CDR3 is made up of 14 amino acids. After removal of 6 bases from V and 9 bases from J, the junction contained 6 bases not matched to a gene. The CDR3 region has the DNA TGTGCCAGCAGCGATAGACTAGCGGGAGTTGAGCAGTTCTTC. Translated, it gives CASSDRLAGVEQFF.

This clonotype was seen a handful of times. This chain links TRBV20-1 with TRBJ2-7; 8 bases align to TRBD2. Germline V lookup: CDR1 DFQATT, CDR2 SNEGSKA (reference sequence). The CDR3 contains 18 residues. V trimming: 1 base; J trimming: 0 bases; junction bases outside the gene matches: 14. The DNA of the CDR3 is TGCAGTGCTAGAGCACTCGGTACTAGCGGCATGAGCTCCTACGAGCAGTACTTC. It encodes CSARALGTSGMSSYEQYF.

This clonotype has only a few counts. This chain uses TRBV29-1 with TRBJ2-3; the match to TRBD2 covers 11 bases. Germline loops: CDR1 SQVTM, CDR2 ANQGSEA. This CDR3 spans 14 amino acids. V lost 4 bases and J lost 4; bases outside the gene matches: 4. Here the CDR3 DNA reads TGCAGCGTTGTTGGTAGCGGGAGGGCAGATACGCAGTATTTT. Translation gives CSVVGSGRADTQYF.